This TCR beta chain was captured in a study of low-dose radiotherapy and immunotherapy resistance in tumors. The overall study: A total of 13 Gy over 26 weeks was given to Cohort 2 as 1 Gy per fraction every two weeks.

Time point denoted: after trial treatment. The sample's treatment: LDRT plus nivolumab, ipilimumab, low-dose cyclophosphamide and aspirin (RACIN trial). Alpha and beta chains were covered, as first-strand cDNA relied on TRAV- and TRBV-specific primers. Both a constant-region primer and a V-primer adapter served to amplify TCRs across roughly 20 PCR cycles. TCRdb called the reads again in MiXCR, with one record for every CDR3 protein. Here the sample spans tens of thousands of distinct CDR3 sequences, around 25% being singletons. Germline CDR1 is SGDLS and CDR2 is YYNGEE. V was clipped by 3 bases and J by 0 bases; unmatched bases: 4. This CDR3 is 18 amino acids long.

The TCR originated in a male donor with prostate cancer. Sequenced material: PBMCs, taken after low-dose radiotherapy plus immunotherapy. This chain joins TRBV9 and TRBJ2-4; 15 bases are shared with TRBD2. CDR3 coding DNA: TGTGCCAGCAGCGCGGGACTAGCGGGGGGTACAGCCAAAAACATTCAGTACTTC. Protein sequence: CASSAGLAGGTAKNIQYF.